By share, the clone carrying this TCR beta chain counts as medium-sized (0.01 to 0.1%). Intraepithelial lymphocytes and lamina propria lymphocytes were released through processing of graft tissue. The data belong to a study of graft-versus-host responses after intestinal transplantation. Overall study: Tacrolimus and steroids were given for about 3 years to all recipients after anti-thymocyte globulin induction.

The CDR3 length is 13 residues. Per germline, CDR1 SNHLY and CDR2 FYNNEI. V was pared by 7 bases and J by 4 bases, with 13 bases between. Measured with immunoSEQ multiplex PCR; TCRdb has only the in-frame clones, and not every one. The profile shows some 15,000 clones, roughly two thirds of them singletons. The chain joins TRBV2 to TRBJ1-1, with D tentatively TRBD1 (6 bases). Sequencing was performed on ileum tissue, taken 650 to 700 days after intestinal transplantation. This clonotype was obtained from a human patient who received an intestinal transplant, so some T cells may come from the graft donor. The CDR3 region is CASMKDSSTEAFF. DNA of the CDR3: TGTGCCAGCATGAAGGACAGTAGCACTGAAGCTTTCTTT.